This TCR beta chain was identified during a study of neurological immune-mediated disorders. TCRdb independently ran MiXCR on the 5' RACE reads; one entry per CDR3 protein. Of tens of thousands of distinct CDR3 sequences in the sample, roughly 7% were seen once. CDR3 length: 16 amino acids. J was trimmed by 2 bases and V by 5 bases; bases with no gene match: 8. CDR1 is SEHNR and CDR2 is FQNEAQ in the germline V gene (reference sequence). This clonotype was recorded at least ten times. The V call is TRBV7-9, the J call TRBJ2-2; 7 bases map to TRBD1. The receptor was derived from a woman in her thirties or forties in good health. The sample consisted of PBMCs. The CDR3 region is CASSLGQTTNTGELFF. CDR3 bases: TGTGCCAGCAGCCTGGGACAGACTACTAACACCGGGGAGCTGTTTTTT. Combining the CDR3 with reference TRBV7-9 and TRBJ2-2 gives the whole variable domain DTGVSQNPRHKITKRGQNVTFRCDPISEHNRLYWYRQTLGQGPEFLTYFQNEAQLEKSRLLSDRFSAERPKGSFSTLEIQRTEQGDSAMYLCASSLGQTTNTGELFFGEGSRLTVL.